This T cell receptor (beta chain) emerged from a study of blood T cells in healthy people across ages. Study details: Template switching retrieved approximately one barcoded beta molecule for each two T cells.

The study isolated at least 6.5 million PBMCs from each sample. Of note for this clonotype: Its antigen is unknown.

A J-beta primer mix and a sample-barcoded 5' primer were used in a second PCR of roughly 6 to 12 cycles. MiXCR was run by TCRdb on the 5' RACE reads, yielding one entry per CDR3 protein. This table holds about 1.8 million distinct CDR3 sequences, approximately 50% found once. Study-wide findings and caveats: Fewer expanded clones and more diversity marked long-lived versus aged donors.

The V gene lost 6 bases and the J gene lost 2 bases, with 13 bases spanning the gap. The CDR3 is made up of 14 amino acids. Germline CDR1 SGHVS, CDR2 FNYEAQ. The TCR originated in a woman between 35 and 50 years old in good health. The gene calls are TRBV7-6 and TRBJ2-5; D is uncertain. The specimen was blood. The CDR3 sequence: CASSEGGNQETQYF. The CDR3 DNA reads as TGTGCCAGCAGTGAAGGTGGCAATCAAGAGACCCAGTACTTC.